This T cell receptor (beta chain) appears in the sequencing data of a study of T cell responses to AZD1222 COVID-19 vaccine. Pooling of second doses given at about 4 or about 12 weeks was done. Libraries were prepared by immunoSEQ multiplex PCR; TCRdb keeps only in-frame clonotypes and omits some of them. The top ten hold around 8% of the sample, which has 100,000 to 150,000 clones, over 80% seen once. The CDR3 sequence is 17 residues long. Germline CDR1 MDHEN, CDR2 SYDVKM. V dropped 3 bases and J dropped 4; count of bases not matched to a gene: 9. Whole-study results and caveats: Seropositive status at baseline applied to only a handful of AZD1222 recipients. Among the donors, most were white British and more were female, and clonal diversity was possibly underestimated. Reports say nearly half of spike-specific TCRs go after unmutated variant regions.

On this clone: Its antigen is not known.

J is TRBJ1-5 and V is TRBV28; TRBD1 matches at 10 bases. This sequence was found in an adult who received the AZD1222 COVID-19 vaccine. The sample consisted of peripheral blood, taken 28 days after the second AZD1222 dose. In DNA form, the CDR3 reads TGTGCCAGCAGTTTCGGGTTGGGACAGGGGTCGAATCAGCCCCAGCATTTT. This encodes CASSFGLGQGSNQPQHF.